Listed below are T cell receptor beta chains from one sample, sequenced in a study of blood T cell repertoires in COVID-19. Produced via immunoSEQ multiplex PCR; TCRdb's table is partial and in-frame only. This sample carries 100,000 to 120,000 clones, 85% of them seen once, and the ten largest clones take about 13%. Sequenced input: peripheral blood. These receptors all stem from a human donor in a cohort sampled during active COVID-19. The CDR3 runs from the conserved cysteine through the conserved F or W.

len: 13; j_gene: TRBJ1-2; v_gene: TRBV6-5; CDR3aa: CASSTTGRQGYTF
len: 14; j_gene: TRBJ1-2; v_gene: TRBV7-8; CDR3aa: CASSLAGTAYGYTF
len: 16; j_gene: TRBJ2-3; v_gene: TRBV7-2; CDR3aa: CASSIRTSGGTDTQYF
len: 14; j_gene: TRBJ1-1; v_gene: TRBV7-9; CDR3aa: CASSPTGVNTEAFF
len: 15; j_gene: TRBJ1-6; v_gene: TRBV18; CDR3aa: CASSLRGFGDSPLHF
len: 14; j_gene: TRBJ1-1; v_gene: TRBV12-5; CDR3aa: CASGLGNNGDEAFF
len: 14; j_gene: TRBJ2-6; v_gene: TRBV7-2; CDR3aa: CASSWGQTANVLTF
len: 13; j_gene: TRBJ2-3; v_gene: TRBV7-9; CDR3aa: CASSLPVYTRQYF
len: 14; j_gene: TRBJ2-4; v_gene: TRBV5-3; CDR3aa: CARSFDSAKNIQYF
len: 15; j_gene: TRBJ2-2; v_gene: TRBV7-2; CDR3aa: CASSFSGGYNGELFF
len: 14; j_gene: TRBJ1-3; v_gene: TRBV6-2/TRBV6-3; CDR3aa: CASSLDNSGNTIYF
len: 15; j_gene: TRBJ2-3; v_gene: TRBV7-9; CDR3aa: CASSTTSGGTDTQYF
len: 14; j_gene: TRBJ1-1; v_gene: TRBV12-5; CDR3aa: CASGWGQGDTEAFF
len: 15; j_gene: TRBJ2-7; v_gene: TRBV19; CDR3aa: CASSSQGLTSYEQYF
len: 14; j_gene: TRBJ2-1; v_gene: TRBV29-1; CDR3aa: CSVEAGGGYNEQFF
len: 15; j_gene: TRBJ1-5; v_gene: TRBV6-5; CDR3aa: CASSPSREGNQPQHF
len: 13; j_gene: TRBJ1-2; v_gene: TRBV12-3/TRBV12-4; CDR3aa: CASSLQGDYGYTF
len: 14; j_gene: TRBJ1-5; v_gene: TRBV5-1; CDR3aa: CASSLGQGDQPQHF
len: 16; j_gene: TRBJ2-7; v_gene: TRBV28; CDR3aa: CASNTDRSFDSYEQYF
len: 15; j_gene: TRBJ2-1; v_gene: TRBV23-1; CDR3aa: CASSQPVGIRNEQFF
len: 15; j_gene: TRBJ2-7; v_gene: TRBV6-2/TRBV6-3; CDR3aa: CASSLTGGGNNEQYF
len: 15; j_gene: TRBJ2-3; v_gene: TRBV7-2; CDR3aa: CASSYAGGGTDTQYF
len: 15; j_gene: TRBJ1-6; v_gene: TRBV18; CDR3aa: CASSPQPGGNSPLHF
len: 14; j_gene: TRBJ1-5; v_gene: TRBV11-1; CDR3aa: CASSAGQGDQPQHF
len: 14; j_gene: TRBJ2-7; v_gene: TRBV7-9; CDR3aa: CASSLAGVGHEQYF
len: 14; j_gene: TRBJ2-7; v_gene: TRBV5-1; CDR3aa: CASSLGGQSYEQYF
len: 14; j_gene: TRBJ1-1; v_gene: TRBV5-1; CDR3aa: CASILGQGPTEAFF
len: 19; j_gene: TRBJ2-1; v_gene: TRBV6-2/TRBV6-3; CDR3aa: CASSFPRLTRDRGYNEQFF
len: 14; j_gene: TRBJ2-5; v_gene: TRBV10-3; CDR3aa: CAISGPTGEETQYF
len: 16; j_gene: TRBJ2-5; v_gene: TRBV3-1/TRBV3-2; CDR3aa: CASSLTSPGGDETQYF
len: 15; j_gene: TRBJ2-2; v_gene: TRBV6-5; CDR3aa: CASRFTGQGAGELFF
len: 13; j_gene: TRBJ2-1; v_gene: TRBV19; CDR3aa: CASSIEDRFEQFF
len: 14; j_gene: TRBJ1-2; v_gene: TRBV6-5; CDR3aa: CASTRTGGTYGYTF
len: 14; j_gene: TRBJ2-7; v_gene: TRBV5-1; CDR3aa: CASSPRQGTYEQYF
len: 15; j_gene: TRBJ2-1; v_gene: TRBV9; CDR3aa: CASSSGTGGRNEQFF
len: 16; j_gene: TRBJ1-5; v_gene: TRBV15; CDR3aa: CATSRDGQGAYQPQHF
len: 15; j_gene: TRBJ2-3; v_gene: TRBV6-6; CDR3aa: CASSLGGVITDTQYF
len: 16; j_gene: TRBJ1-5; v_gene: TRBV7-9; CDR3aa: CASSLVGGLSNQPQHF
len: 14; j_gene: TRBJ2-5; v_gene: TRBV19; CDR3aa: CASSLGTAQETQYF
len: 14; j_gene: TRBJ1-3; v_gene: TRBV9; CDR3aa: CASSARDSGNTIYF
len: 17; j_gene: TRBJ2-6; v_gene: TRBV5-4; CDR3aa: CASSPTGGYSGANVLTF
len: 14; j_gene: TRBJ1-6; v_gene: TRBV3-1/TRBV3-2; CDR3aa: CASSPGDRNSPLHF
len: 13; j_gene: TRBJ1-1; v_gene: TRBV27; CDR3aa: CASSWRGGTEAFF
len: 15; j_gene: TRBJ2-1; v_gene: TRBV7-2; CDR3aa: CASRLAGRRWNEQFF
len: 16; j_gene: TRBJ1-1; v_gene: TRBV7-8; CDR3aa: CASSLWGQLLNTEAFF
len: 14; j_gene: TRBJ2-7; v_gene: TRBV7-2; CDR3aa: CASSLGGEVAEQYF
len: 16; j_gene: TRBJ1-4; v_gene: TRBV5-1; CDR3aa: CASSLGPGQSNEKLFF
len: 15; j_gene: TRBJ2-2; v_gene: TRBV30; CDR3aa: CAWSGDRFNTGELFF
len: 16; j_gene: TRBJ2-7; v_gene: TRBV10-3; CDR3aa: CAISGPDGRLGPEQYF
len: 13; j_gene: TRBJ1-1; v_gene: TRBV6-5; CDR3aa: CASKAVMNTEAFF
len: 16; j_gene: TRBJ2-1; v_gene: TRBV7-3; CDR3aa: CASSLSPSLEYNEQFF
len: 14; j_gene: TRBJ1-1; v_gene: TRBV19; CDR3aa: CASTKQGMGTEAFF
len: 13; j_gene: TRBJ1-1; v_gene: TRBV6-5; CDR3aa: CASRPVRDTEAFF
len: 15; j_gene: TRBJ1-1; v_gene: TRBV18; CDR3aa: CASSPGRGSVTEAFF
len: 16; j_gene: TRBJ1-2; v_gene: TRBV19; CDR3aa: CASSIMRQGLNYGYTF
len: 14; j_gene: TRBJ1-5; v_gene: TRBV5-1; CDR3aa: CASSPTGGDQPQHF
len: 19; j_gene: TRBJ1-1; v_gene: TRBV4-2; CDR3aa: CASSRTPLRGSADGTEAFF